These 6 T cell receptor beta chains came from one sample sequenced in a study of blood T cell repertoires in COVID-19. TCRdb keeps only in-frame clones here, not all; method: immunoSEQ multiplex PCR. There are over 55,000 clones in the sample; roughly 85% occur only once, and roughly 24% lies in the top ten. The sample taken for sequencing was peripheral blood. The receptors were gathered from a man over 45 with acute or convalescent COVID-19.

The rearrangement links TRBV11-1 to TRBJ2-7, with a tentative D call TRBD2 (6 bases). Germline V gene sequence: CDR1 SGHAT, CDR2 FQDESV (reference sequence). The CDR3 runs 13 residues. The V end lost 3 bases, the J end lost 3 bases, and 9 bases lay between the germline ends. This CDR3 reads CASSLGLRYEQYF. The CDR3 nucleotides are TGTGCCAGCAGCTTGGGACTCCGCTACGAGCAGTACTTC.

This sequence joins TRBV18 and TRBJ1-1, with D maybe TRBD1 (6 bases). Per the germline V gene, CDR1 is KGHSH and CDR2 is LQKENI. The germline V and J ends were trimmed by 4 bases and 2 bases, with 20 bases remaining between them. The CDR3 totals 17 residues. CDR3 sequence reads: CASSLLRPGADNTEAFF. The CDR3, as DNA: TGTGCCAGCTCACTTCTACGTCCAGGGGCAGACAACACTGAAGCTTTCTTT.

The chain joins TRBV6-5 to TRBJ2-3; perhaps TRBD1 as D (6 bases). From germline, CDR1 is MNHEY and CDR2 SVGAGI. The CDR3 length is 13 residues. With 6 bases removed from V and 6 bases from J, the gap between germline ends came to 13 bases. CDR3 loop: CASRNRVWDTQYF. In DNA form, the CDR3 reads TGTGCCAGCAGAAACAGGGTGTGGGATACGCAGTATTTT.

A few counts support this clone. The rearrangement links TRBV7-2 to TRBJ2-1; D is possibly TRBD2 (7 bases). This CDR3 region has 13 residues. Per germline, CDR1 SGHTA and CDR2 FQGNSA. The V gene lost 8 bases and the J gene lost 9 bases, with 17 bases spanning the gap. CDR3 in amino acids: CASRGAAGGEQFF. CDR3 bases: TGTGCCAGCCGGGGGGCTGCCGGGGGTGAGCAGTTCTTC.

The rearrangement joins TRBV5-1 to TRBJ1-1; the match to TRBD1 covers 9 bases. The junction had 6 bases not matched to a gene; V was cut back by 3 bases and J by 0 bases. Germline CDR1 reads SGHRS; CDR2 reads YFSETQ. The CDR3 is 16 residues long. The CDR3 region has the DNA TGCGCCAGCAGCTCGGGGACAGGGTTTATGAACACTGAAGCTTTCTTT. It is translated as CASSSGTGFMNTEAFF.

The chain couples TRBV29-1 to TRBJ1-4; D is perhaps TRBD1 (5 bases). The CDR3 covers 14 residues. V lost 3 bases and J 7 bases, leaving 15 bases between the germline ends. Germline V CDR1 and CDR2: SQVTM, ANQGSEA. The CDR3 sequence: CSVDWEGRGEKLFF. DNA for the CDR3: TGCAGCGTTGATTGGGAGGGGAGAGGTGAAAAACTGTTTTTT.